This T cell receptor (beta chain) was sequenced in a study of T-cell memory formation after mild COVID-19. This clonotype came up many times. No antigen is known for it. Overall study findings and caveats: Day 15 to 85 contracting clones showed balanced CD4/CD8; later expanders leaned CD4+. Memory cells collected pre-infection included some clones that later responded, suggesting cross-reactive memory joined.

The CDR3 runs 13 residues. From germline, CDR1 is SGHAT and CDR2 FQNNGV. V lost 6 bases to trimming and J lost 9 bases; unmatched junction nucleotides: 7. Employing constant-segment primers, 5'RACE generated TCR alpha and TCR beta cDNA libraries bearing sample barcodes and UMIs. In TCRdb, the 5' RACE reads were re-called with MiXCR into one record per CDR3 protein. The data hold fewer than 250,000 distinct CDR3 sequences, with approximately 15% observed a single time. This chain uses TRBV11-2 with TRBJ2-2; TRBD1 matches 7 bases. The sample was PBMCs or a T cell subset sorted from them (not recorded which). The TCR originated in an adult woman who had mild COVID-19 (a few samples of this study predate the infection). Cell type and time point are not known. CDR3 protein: CASSSSQGWELFF. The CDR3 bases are TGTGCCAGCAGTTCCTCACAGGGGTGGGAGCTGTTTTTT.